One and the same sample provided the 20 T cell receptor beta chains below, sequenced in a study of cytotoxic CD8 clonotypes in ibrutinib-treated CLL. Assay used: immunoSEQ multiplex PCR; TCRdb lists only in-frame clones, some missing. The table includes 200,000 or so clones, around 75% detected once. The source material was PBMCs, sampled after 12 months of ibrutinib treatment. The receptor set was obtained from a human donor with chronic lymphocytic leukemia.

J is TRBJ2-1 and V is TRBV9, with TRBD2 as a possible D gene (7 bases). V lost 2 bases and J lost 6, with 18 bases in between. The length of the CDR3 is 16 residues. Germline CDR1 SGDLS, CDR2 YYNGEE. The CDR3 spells CASSVTWGGHANEQFF. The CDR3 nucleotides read TGTGCCAGCAGCGTGACCTGGGGGGGCCACGCCAATGAGCAGTTCTTC.

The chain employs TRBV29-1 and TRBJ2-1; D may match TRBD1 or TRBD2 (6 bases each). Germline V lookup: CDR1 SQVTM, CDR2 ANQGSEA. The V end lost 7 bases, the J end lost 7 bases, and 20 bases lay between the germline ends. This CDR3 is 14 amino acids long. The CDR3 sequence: CSAGGSGALNEQFF. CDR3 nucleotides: TGCAGCGCCGGAGGGTCAGGGGCCTTGAATGAGCAGTTCTTC.

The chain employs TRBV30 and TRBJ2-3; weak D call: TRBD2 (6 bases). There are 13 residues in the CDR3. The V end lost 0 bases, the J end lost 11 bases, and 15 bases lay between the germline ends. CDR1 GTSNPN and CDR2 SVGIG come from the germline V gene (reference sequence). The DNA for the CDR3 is TGTGCCTGGAGTGTTAGGGACCGGAGGGGGCAGTATTTT. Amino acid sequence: CAWSVRDRRGQYF.

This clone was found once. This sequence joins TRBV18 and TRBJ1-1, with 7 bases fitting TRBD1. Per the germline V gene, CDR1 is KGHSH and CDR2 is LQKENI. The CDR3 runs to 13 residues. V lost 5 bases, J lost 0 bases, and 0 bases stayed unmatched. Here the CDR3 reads CASSTGVNTEAFF. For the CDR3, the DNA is TGTGCCAGCTCAACAGGGGTGAACACTGAAGCTTTCTTT.

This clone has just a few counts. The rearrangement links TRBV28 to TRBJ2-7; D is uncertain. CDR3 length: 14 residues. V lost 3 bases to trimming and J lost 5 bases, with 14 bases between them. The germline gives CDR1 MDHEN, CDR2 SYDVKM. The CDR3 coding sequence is TGTGCCAGCAGTTTTGGCTGGACCGCCAACGAGCAGTACTTC. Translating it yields CASSFGWTANEQYF.

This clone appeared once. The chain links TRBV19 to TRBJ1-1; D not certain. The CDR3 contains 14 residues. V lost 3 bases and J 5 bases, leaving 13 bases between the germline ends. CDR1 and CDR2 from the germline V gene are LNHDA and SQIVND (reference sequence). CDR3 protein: CASSISWLRTEAFF. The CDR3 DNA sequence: TGTGCCAGTAGTATCTCGTGGTTACGGACTGAAGCTTTCTTT.

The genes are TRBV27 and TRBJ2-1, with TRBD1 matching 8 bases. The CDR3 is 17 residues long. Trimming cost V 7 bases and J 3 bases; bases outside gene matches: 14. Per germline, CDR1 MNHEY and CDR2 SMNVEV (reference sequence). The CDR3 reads CASNLGQGRPNYNEQFF. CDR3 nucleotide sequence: TGTGCCAGCAACCTCGGACAGGGCCGGCCGAACTACAATGAGCAGTTCTTC.

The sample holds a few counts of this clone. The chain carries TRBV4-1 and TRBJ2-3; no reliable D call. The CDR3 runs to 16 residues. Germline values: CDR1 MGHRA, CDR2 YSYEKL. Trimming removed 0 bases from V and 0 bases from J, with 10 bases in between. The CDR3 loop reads CASSQEGGTSTDTQYF. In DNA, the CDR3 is TGCGCCAGCAGCCAAGAGGGCGGAACCAGCACAGATACGCAGTATTTT.

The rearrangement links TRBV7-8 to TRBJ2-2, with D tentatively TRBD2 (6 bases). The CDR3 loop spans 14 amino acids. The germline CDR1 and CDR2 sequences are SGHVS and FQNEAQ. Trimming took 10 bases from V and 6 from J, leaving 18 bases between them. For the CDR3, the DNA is TGTGCCACCAAACCGGACTATATGGCCGGGGAGCTGTTTTTT. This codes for CATKPDYMAGELFF.

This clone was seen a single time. The CDR3 reads CASSLTGAYEQYF. The CDR3 bases are TGTGCCAGCAGTTTGACAGGGGCTTACGAGCAGTACTTC. The chain joins TRBV28 to TRBJ2-7; 8 positions match TRBD1. This CDR3 region has 13 residues. Germline trimming cut 3 bases from V and 4 bases from J; bases unmatched to any gene: 2. The V gene's germline CDR1 is MDHEN and CDR2 SYDVKM.

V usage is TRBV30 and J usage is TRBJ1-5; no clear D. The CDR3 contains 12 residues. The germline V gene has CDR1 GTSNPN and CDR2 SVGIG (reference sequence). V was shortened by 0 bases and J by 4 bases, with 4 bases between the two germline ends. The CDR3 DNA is TGTGCCTGGAGTGTTATGAATCAGCCCCAGCATTTT. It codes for CAWSVMNQPQHF.

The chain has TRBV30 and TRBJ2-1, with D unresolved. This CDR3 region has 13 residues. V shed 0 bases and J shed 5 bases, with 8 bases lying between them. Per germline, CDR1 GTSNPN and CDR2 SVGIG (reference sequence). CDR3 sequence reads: CAWSVRRNNEQFF. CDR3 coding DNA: TGTGCCTGGAGTGTACGCAGGAACAATGAGCAGTTCTTC. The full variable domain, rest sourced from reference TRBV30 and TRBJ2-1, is SQTIHQWPATLVQPVGSPLSLECTVEGTSNPNLYWYRQAAGRGLQLLFYSVGIGQISSEVPQNLSASRPQDRQFILSSKKLLLSDSGFYLCAWSVRRNNEQFFGPGTRLTVL.

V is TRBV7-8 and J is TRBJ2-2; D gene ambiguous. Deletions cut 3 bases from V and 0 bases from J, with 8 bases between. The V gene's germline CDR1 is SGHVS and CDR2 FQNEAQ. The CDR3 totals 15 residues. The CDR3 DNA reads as TGTGCCAGCAGCTTGGTAGAAGCGAACACCGGGGAGCTGTTTTTT. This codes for CASSLVEANTGELFF.

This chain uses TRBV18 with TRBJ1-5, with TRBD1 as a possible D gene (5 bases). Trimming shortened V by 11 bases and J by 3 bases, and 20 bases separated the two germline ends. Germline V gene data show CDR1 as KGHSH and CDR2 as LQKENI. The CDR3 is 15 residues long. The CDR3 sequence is CASGRGPLVNQPQHF. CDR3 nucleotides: TGTGCCTCAGGGAGAGGGCCTCTTGTCAATCAGCCCCAGCATTTT.

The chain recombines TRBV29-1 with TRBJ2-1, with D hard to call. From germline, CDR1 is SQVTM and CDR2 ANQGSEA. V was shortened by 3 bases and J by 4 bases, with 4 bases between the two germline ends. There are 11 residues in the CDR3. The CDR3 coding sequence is TGCAGCGTTGACTATTACAATGAGCAGTTCTTC. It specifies CSVDYYNEQFF.

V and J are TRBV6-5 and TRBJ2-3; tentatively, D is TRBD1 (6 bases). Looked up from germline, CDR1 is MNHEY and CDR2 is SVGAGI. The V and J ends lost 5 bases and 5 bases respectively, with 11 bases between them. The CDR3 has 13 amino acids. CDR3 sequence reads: CASSNKGVDTQYF. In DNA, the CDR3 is TGTGCCAGCAGTAACAAGGGGGTAGATACGCAGTATTTT.

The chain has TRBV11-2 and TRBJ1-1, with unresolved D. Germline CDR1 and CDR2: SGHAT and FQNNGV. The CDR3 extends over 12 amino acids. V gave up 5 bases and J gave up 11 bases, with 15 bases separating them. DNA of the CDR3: TGTGCCAGCAGCCCTTCGGTTTTGGGGGCTTTCTTT. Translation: CASSPSVLGAFF.

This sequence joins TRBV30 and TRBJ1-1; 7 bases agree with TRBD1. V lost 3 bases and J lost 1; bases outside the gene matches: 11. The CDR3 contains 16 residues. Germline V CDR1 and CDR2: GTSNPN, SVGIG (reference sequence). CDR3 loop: CAWRPRGRGANTEAFF. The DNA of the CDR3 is TGTGCCTGGAGGCCAAGGGGCAGGGGGGCGAACACTGAAGCTTTCTTT.

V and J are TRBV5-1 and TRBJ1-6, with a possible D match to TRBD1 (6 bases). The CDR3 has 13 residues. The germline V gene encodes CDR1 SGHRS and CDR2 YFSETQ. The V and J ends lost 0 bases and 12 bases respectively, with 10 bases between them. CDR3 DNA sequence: TGCGCCAGCAGCTTGGAGGGGGTGGTACCCCTCCACTTT. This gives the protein CASSLEGVVPLHF. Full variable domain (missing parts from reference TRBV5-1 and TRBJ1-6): KAGVTQTPRYLIKTRGQQVTLSCSPISGHRSVSWYQQTPGQGLQFLFEYFSETQRNKGNFPGRFSGRQFSNSRSEMNVSTLELGDSALYLCASSLEGVVPLHFGNGTRLTVT.

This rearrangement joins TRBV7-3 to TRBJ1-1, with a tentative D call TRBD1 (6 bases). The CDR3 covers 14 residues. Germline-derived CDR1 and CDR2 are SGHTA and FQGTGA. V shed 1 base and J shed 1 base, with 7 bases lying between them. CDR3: CASSLKGGNTEAFF. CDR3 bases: TGTGCCAGCAGCTTAAAAGGGGGGAACACTGAAGCTTTCTTT.